The present entry profiles one TCR beta chain with its context. Original methodology: Amplified reference gene primers provided the basis for estimating nucleated cell counts. Measured with immunoSEQ multiplex PCR; TCRdb has only the in-frame clones, and not every one. The DNA was the basis for D and trimming; V, J and clone size are from that table. The sample includes approximately 140,000 clones, over 80% of them seen just once. The sample originates from a study of blood T cell repertoires in COVID-19. Study context: Donors in the United States, Italy and Spain gave samples during acute or convalescent COVID-19. The cDNA or gDNA used as material had been derived from T cells, B-cell-depleted T cells, or PBMCs.

J gave up 7 bases and V 3 bases, and 7 bases lay outside the gene matches. The germline gives CDR1 SEHNR, CDR2 FQNEAQ (reference sequence). CDR3 length: 15 amino acids. Seattle patients were enrolled during active infection and followed longitudinally. The sequence was collected from a young man with COVID-19, enrolled during active disease. This chain connects TRBV7-9 to TRBJ2-1, with 9 bases aligning to TRBD1. Sequenced: peripheral blood. CDR3 in DNA: TGTGCCAGCAGCTTGGGGACAGGGTCTGGGAATGAGCAGTTCTTC. Amino acid sequence: CASSLGTGSGNEQFF.